This TCR beta chain was sequenced during a study of CD8 T cells in Susac syndrome. Study results and limitations: The study conceded that relatively few individuals underwent its TCR sequencing and HLA analysis.

Germline CDR1 reads LGHDT; CDR2 reads YNNKEL (reference sequence). Trimming stripped 4 bases from V and 6 bases from J, with 18 bases between. CDR3 size: 15 residues. In blood CD8+ and CD4+ T cells, TCR beta underwent sequencing. Controls matched for age and sex were healthy donors. Notes on this clonotype: The antigen is undetermined.

Random hexamers were used to reverse transcribe an amount of roughly 0.45 to 1 ug RNA. By means of immunoSEQ multiplex PCR, TCR beta CDR3 spanning 54 Vbeta and 13 Jbeta underwent amplification. Via MiXCR, TCRdb re-called the immunoSEQ multiplex PCR reads, giving one row per CDR3 protein. The profile shows about 190,000 distinct CDR3 sequences, over 85% of them singletons. The sample taken for sequencing was CD4+ T cells from PBMCs. This chain joins TRBV3-1 and TRBJ1-2, with D uncertain. This TCR came from a human donor in good health. The DNA for the CDR3 is TGTGCCAGCAGCCGCGAAGCGGGATTCTATCATGGCTACACCTTC. Translation: CASSREAGFYHGYTF.